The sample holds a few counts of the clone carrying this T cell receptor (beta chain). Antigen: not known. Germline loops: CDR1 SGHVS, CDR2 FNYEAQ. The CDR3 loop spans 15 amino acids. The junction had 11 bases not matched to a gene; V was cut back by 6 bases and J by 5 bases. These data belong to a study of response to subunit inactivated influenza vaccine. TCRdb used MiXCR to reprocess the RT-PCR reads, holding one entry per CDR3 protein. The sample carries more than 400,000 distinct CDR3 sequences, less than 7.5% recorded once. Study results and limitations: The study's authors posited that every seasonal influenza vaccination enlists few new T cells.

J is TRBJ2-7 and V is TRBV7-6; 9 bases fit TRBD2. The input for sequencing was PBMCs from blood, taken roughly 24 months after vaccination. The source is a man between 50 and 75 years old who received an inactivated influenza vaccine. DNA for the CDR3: TGTGCCAGCAGACCATATATAGCGGGAGACCACGAGCAGTACTTC. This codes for CASRPYIAGDHEQYF.